The 10 T cell receptor beta chains listed next were all sequenced from one sample in a study of cytomegalovirus exposure and HLA in healthy donors. PCR used 60 Vbeta primers and 13 Jbeta primers. Clones were read by immunoSEQ multiplex PCR, and TCRdb kept only the in-frame ones, dropping some. The table lists just over 150,000 clones, roughly 82% of them singletons. The material sequenced was PBMCs. Receptors were obtained from a woman aged 50 to 60 in good health and CMV-seropositive.

The rearrangement links TRBV4-1 to TRBJ2-3; TRBD2 matches at 7 bases. This CDR3 spans 17 amino acids. CDR1 and CDR2 from the germline V gene are MGHRA and YSYEKL. After removal of 1 base from V and 8 bases from J, the junction contained 15 bases not matched to a gene. The CDR3 nucleotides read TGCGCCAGCAGCCAAGTCGATTTCGGACTAGGAGGAGGTACGCAGTATTTT. Amino acid sequence: CASSQVDFGLGGGTQYF.

V gene TRBV6-5 combines with J gene TRBJ1-6, with D perhaps TRBD1 (6 bases). The ends were cut back, 0 bases at V and 4 bases at J, with 7 bases in the middle. CDR1 and CDR2 from the germline V gene are MNHEY and SVGAGI. The CDR3 extends over 15 amino acids. CDR3 sequence (DNA): TGTGCCAGCAGTTACTCGACAGGTTATAATTCACCCCTCCACTTT. It encodes CASSYSTGYNSPLHF.

The V gene is TRBV5-4, the J gene TRBJ1-1; 10 bases are shared with TRBD1. CDR1 and CDR2 (germline): SGHNT, YYREEE (reference sequence). V lost 3 bases, J lost 3 bases, and 2 bases stayed unmatched. The CDR3 has 14 residues. DNA for the CDR3: TGTGCCAGCAGCTCGGGACAGGGGTACACTGAAGCTTTCTTT. Amino acid sequence: CASSSGQGYTEAFF.

This chain joins TRBV6-1 and TRBJ2-1; 7 bases map to TRBD1. Germline assignment: CDR1 MNHNS and CDR2 SASEGT. CDR3 size: 13 residues. The V and J ends lost 9 bases and 5 bases, in that order; junction bases with no gene match: 7. The CDR3 protein is CASHSGTDNEQFF. The DNA for the CDR3 is TGTGCCAGTCACTCCGGGACAGACAATGAGCAGTTCTTC.

The chain recombines TRBV28 with TRBJ2-3, with TRBD1 matching over 10 bases. V shed 3 bases, J shed 5 bases, and the junction held 8 bases outside the gene matches. The CDR3 runs to 16 residues. CDR1 is MDHEN, CDR2 SYDVKM, per germline. The CDR3 DNA follows: TGTGCCAGCAGTTTCCTGCCGGGACAGGGGATAGATACGCAGTATTTT. Protein product: CASSFLPGQGIDTQYF.

The V gene is TRBV30, the J gene TRBJ2-1, with TRBD2 matching 12 bases. The germline V gene has CDR1 GTSNPN and CDR2 SVGIG (reference sequence). This CDR3 has 16 amino acids. Trimming at V came to 0 bases and at J to 7 bases, leaving 7 bases not matched to a gene. Written as DNA, the CDR3 is TGTGCCTGGAGTGTACTAGCGGGGGGCCCCTCAAATGAGCAGTTCTTC. It yields the protein CAWSVLAGGPSNEQFF.

The rearrangement uses TRBV19 and TRBJ2-6, with unresolved D. This CDR3 spans 14 amino acids. CDR1 and CDR2 from the germline V gene are LNHDA and SQIVND (reference sequence). Trimming removed 7 bases at V and 4 bases at J, with 11 bases between. For the CDR3, the DNA is TGTGCCAGTACTCAGGATGCCGGGGCCAACGTCCTGACTTTC. It specifies CASTQDAGANVLTF.

The chain recombines TRBV9 with TRBJ2-3; 7 bases align to TRBD2. The CDR3 is 16 amino acids. Germline lookup yields CDR1 SGDLS and CDR2 YYNGEE. J lost 0 bases, V lost 3 bases, and 7 bases had no gene match. CDR3 loop: CASSGTSRGSTDTQYF. CDR3 nucleotide sequence: TGTGCCAGCAGCGGAACGTCGCGGGGGAGCACAGATACGCAGTATTTT.

This sequence joins TRBV2 and TRBJ2-7; TRBD2 is a possible D gene (6 bases). This CDR3 is 15 amino acids long. Trimming cost V 2 bases and J 3 bases, with 14 bases left between them. From germline, CDR1 is SNHLY and CDR2 FYNNEI. CDR3 residues: CASSEWLAADYEQYF. CDR3 DNA: TGTGCCAGCAGTGAATGGTTAGCGGCTGACTACGAGCAGTACTTC.

CDR3 nucleotide sequence: TGTGCCAGCAGCCCGCCCCGGGGGGATACGCAGTATTTT. This encodes CASSPPRGDTQYF. The V gene is TRBV9, the J gene TRBJ2-3; weak D call: TRBD2 (6 bases). The CDR3 totals 13 residues. Trimming shortened V by 4 bases and J by 6 bases, and 12 bases separated the two germline ends. Germline V lookup: CDR1 SGDLS, CDR2 YYNGEE.